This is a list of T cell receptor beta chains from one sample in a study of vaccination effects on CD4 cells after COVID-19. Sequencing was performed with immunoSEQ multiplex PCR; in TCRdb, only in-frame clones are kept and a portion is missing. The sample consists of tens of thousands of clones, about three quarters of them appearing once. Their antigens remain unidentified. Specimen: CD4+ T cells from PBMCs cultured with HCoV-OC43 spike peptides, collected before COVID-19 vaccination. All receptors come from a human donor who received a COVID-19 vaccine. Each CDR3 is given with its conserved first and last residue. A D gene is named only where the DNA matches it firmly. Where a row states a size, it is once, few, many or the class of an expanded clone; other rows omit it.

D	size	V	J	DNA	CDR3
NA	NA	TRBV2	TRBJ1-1	TGTGCCAGCAGCCGGGAACGGAACAGGGCTACTACTGAAGCTTTCTTT	CASSRERNRATTEAFF
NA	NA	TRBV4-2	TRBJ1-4	TGTGCCAGCAGCCAAGAACAGCATCCTAATGAAAAACTGTTTTTT	CASSQEQHPNEKLFF
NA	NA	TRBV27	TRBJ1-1	TGTGCCAGCAGTTTATCGACGGGACGGTTGAACACTGAAGCTTTCTTT	CASSLSTGRLNTEAFF
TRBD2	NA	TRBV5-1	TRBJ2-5	TGCGCCAGCAGCCCGGAAGCGGGGTTAGTACAAGAGACCCAGTACTTC	CASSPEAGLVQETQYF
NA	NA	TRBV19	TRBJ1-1	TGTGCCAGTAGTACTGCGGCAGGGAGGATGAACACTGAAGCTTTCTTT	CASSTAAGRMNTEAFF
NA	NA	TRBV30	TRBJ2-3	TGTGCCTGGAGTGTGATCGACGGGGGTACGCAGTATTTT	CAWSVIDGGTQYF
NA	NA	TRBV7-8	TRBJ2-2	TGTGCCAGCATCATCGATCCCTGGGGCGGGGAGCTGTTTTTT	CASIIDPWGGELFF
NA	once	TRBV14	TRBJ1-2	TGTGCCAGCAGCCAAGATTACGGGGCCTATGGCTACACCTTC	CASSQDYGAYGYTF
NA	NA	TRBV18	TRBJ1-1	TGTGCCAGCTCACCAGGGAGTATCGGGGAAGCTTTCTTT	CASSPGSIGEAFF
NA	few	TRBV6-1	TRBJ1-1	TGTGCCAGCAGTGACAGTCTGAACACTGAAGCTTTCTTT	CASSDSLNTEAFF